Listed here are 19 T cell receptor beta chains from one sample, sequenced in a study of cytomegalovirus exposure and HLA in healthy donors. 13 Jbeta primers and 60 Vbeta primers were used for the PCR. Profiled with immunoSEQ multiplex PCR; TCRdb holds only in-frame clones, not every one. Of over 85,000 clones listed, over 65% are singletons. The sequencing sample was made of PBMCs. The receptors here all came from a man younger than 40 in good health and CMV-seropositive.

The genes are TRBV7-9 and TRBJ1-1; no reliable D call. V was trimmed by 5 bases and J by 5 bases, leaving 12 bases between them. CDR1 and CDR2 from the germline V gene are SEHNR and FQNEAQ (reference sequence). This CDR3 comprises 13 residues. For the CDR3, the DNA is TGTGCCAGCAGCCGAGACGGGAGGACTGAAGCTTTCTTT. Protein sequence: CASSRDGRTEAFF.

This rearrangement joins TRBV18 to TRBJ1-4, with a possible D match to TRBD1 (6 bases). V lost 3 bases, J lost 7 bases, and 15 bases lay in between. Germline assignment: CDR1 KGHSH and CDR2 LQKENI. The CDR3 is 15 residues long. The chain's CDR3 is CASSPVTGHGEKLFF. DNA for the CDR3: TGTGCCAGCTCACCTGTAACAGGGCACGGTGAAAAACTGTTTTTT.

Comments on this clone: This CDR3 is also generated by other DNA sequences in the sample. The chain links TRBV10-3 to TRBJ2-5; 7 bases are shared with TRBD2. The CDR3 spans 16 residues. The V gene's germline CDR1 is ENHRY and CDR2 SYGVKD. V shed 0 bases, J shed 5 bases, and the junction held 9 bases outside the gene matches. The DNA for the CDR3 is TGTGCCATCAGTGAGTCCTCGGGGGGAACCCAGGAGACCCAGTACTTC. It is translated as CAISESSGGTQETQYF.

The rearrangement links TRBV7-8 to TRBJ2-5; 13 bases map to TRBD2. CDR3 length: 18 residues. Germline CDR1 is SGHVS and CDR2 is FQNEAQ. V lost 8 bases to trimming and J lost 4 bases; unmatched junction nucleotides: 16. CDR3 in DNA: TGTGCCAGCGGTTCCTGGAGACTAGCGGGGGGCAGTAGAGAGACCCAGTACTTC. It specifies CASGSWRLAGGSRETQYF. Based on the CDR3 plus reference TRBV7-8 and TRBJ2-5, the full variable domain is GAGVSQSPRYKVAKRGQDVALRCDPISGHVSLFWYQQALGQGPEFLTYFQNEAQLDKSGLPSDRFFAERPEGSVSTLKIQRTQQEDSAVYLCASGSWRLAGGSRETQYFGPGTRLLVL.

CDR3 DNA: TGTGCCAGCAGCTTAGTCGTTAATTCCTACGAGCAGTACTTC. Its translation is CASSLVVNSYEQYF. The gene calls are TRBV11-2 and TRBJ2-5; no clear D. The end of the DNA aligns better with TRBJ2-7, so the J call may be wrong. The CDR3 consists of 14 residues. Germline V gene data show CDR1 as SGHAT and CDR2 as FQNNGV.

The CDR3 is CASSGGRPMNTEAFF. The CDR3 nucleotides read TGTGCCAGCTCCGGGGGACGGCCCATGAACACTGAAGCTTTCTTT. The chain combines TRBV18 with TRBJ1-1; a weak D match, TRBD1 (5 bases). V lost 6 bases to trimming and J lost 0 bases, with 14 bases between them. The germline V gene has CDR1 KGHSH and CDR2 LQKENI. This CDR3 is 15 amino acids long.

This clone was observed a handful of times. The chain recombines TRBV4-2 with TRBJ1-2; tentatively, D is TRBD1 (5 bases). The CDR3 has 16 amino acids. V was trimmed by 0 bases and J by 4 bases, leaving 15 bases between them. Germline assignment: CDR1 LGHNA and CDR2 YNFKEQ. Here the CDR3 reads CASSQDIIGASYGYTF. Written as DNA, the CDR3 is TGTGCCAGCAGCCAAGATATTATAGGGGCAAGCTATGGCTACACCTTC.

The J gene is TRBJ2-3, the V gene TRBV5-1; 10 bases are shared with TRBD2. J lost 5 bases, V lost 0 bases, and 6 bases had no gene match. The CDR3 contains 16 residues. Per the germline V gene, CDR1 is SGHRS and CDR2 is YFSETQ. The CDR3 region has the DNA TGCGCCAGCAGCTTGGCCCCAGCGGGGGGGTTAGATACGCAGTATTTT. Its translation is CASSLAPAGGLDTQYF. Full variable domain (remainder filled in from reference TRBV5-1 and TRBJ2-3): KAGVTQTPRYLIKTRGQQVTLSCSPISGHRSVSWYQQTPGQGLQFLFEYFSETQRNKGNFPGRFSGRQFSNSRSEMNVSTLELGDSALYLCASSLAPAGGLDTQYFGPGTRLTVL.

This rearrangement joins TRBV20-1 to TRBJ1-2, with 7 bases identical to TRBD1. Germline CDR1 and CDR2: DFQATT and SNEGSKA (reference sequence). The V and J ends lost 5 bases and 7 bases, in that order; junction bases with no gene match: 4. This CDR3 is 11 amino acids long. The CDR3 region is CSAPGTVGYTF. Here the CDR3 DNA reads TGCAGTGCTCCTGGGACAGTTGGCTACACCTTC.

This chain uses TRBV9 with TRBJ2-2; 8 bases agree with TRBD2. Germline trimming cut 5 bases from V and 0 bases from J; bases unmatched to any gene: 3. The CDR3 is 15 residues long. Germline V gene lookup returns CDR1 SGDLS and CDR2 YYNGEE. The CDR3: CASRHGGANTGELFF. CDR3 sequence (DNA): TGTGCCAGCAGGCACGGGGGGGCGAACACCGGGGAGCTGTTTTTT.

This chain joins TRBV10-2 and TRBJ2-1, with a tentative D call TRBD2 (5 bases). Germline CDR1 and CDR2: WSHSY and SAAADI. The V gene lost 2 bases and the J gene lost 7 bases, with 15 bases spanning the gap. CDR3 size: 15 residues. This CDR3 is CASSENIRSGNEQFF. The CDR3 coding sequence is TGCGCCAGCAGTGAGAATATCCGGTCGGGAAATGAGCAGTTCTTC.

The gene calls are TRBV6-1 and TRBJ2-7, with D perhaps TRBD1 (5 bases). The V gene's germline CDR1 is MNHNS and CDR2 SASEGT. Trimming took off 5 bases at V and 8 bases at J, with 19 bases between the two ends. This CDR3 spans 14 amino acids. The CDR3 nucleotides read TGTGCCAGCAGTCTAAGATCCCAGGGTCTCAAGCAGTACTTC. Its translation is CASSLRSQGLKQYF.

The chain is built from TRBV5-1 and TRBJ2-5; the D gene is possibly TRBD1 (5 bases). The CDR3 spans 13 residues. Per the germline V gene, CDR1 is SGHRS and CDR2 is YFSETQ. V was shortened by 2 bases and J by 3 bases, with 8 bases between the two germline ends. DNA for the CDR3: TGCGCCAGCAGCTTACCAGGGAAAGAGACCCAGTACTTC. Encoded protein: CASSLPGKETQYF.

This chain joins TRBV7-2 and TRBJ2-6; 11 bases line up with TRBD1. The CDR3 contains 17 residues. J was trimmed by 2 bases and V by 4 bases; bases with no gene match: 4. The germline CDR1 and CDR2 sequences are SGHTA and FQGNSA. CDR3 bases: TGTGCCAGCAGCTGGACAGGGGGCGGGGCTGGGGCCAACGTCCTGACTTTC. It specifies CASSWTGGGAGANVLTF.

The rearrangement uses TRBV27 and TRBJ2-1, with 11 bases lining up with TRBD2. Germline V gene data show CDR1 as MNHEY and CDR2 as SMNVEV (reference sequence). Unmatched junction bases numbered 6, after V lost 6 bases and J lost 5 bases. The CDR3 totals 15 residues. The CDR3 here is CASRPPSGGHNEQFF. Written as DNA, the CDR3 is TGTGCCAGCAGACCTCCTAGCGGGGGGCACAATGAGCAGTTCTTC.

V gene TRBV4-1 combines with J gene TRBJ2-1; 7 bases match TRBD1. The CDR3 length is 14 residues. Trimming at V came to 3 bases and at J to 3 bases, leaving 2 bases not matched to a gene. Germline V gene lookup returns CDR1 MGHRA and CDR2 YSYEKL. CDR3 sequence: CASSQRDSYNEQFF. As DNA, the CDR3 is TGCGCCAGCAGCCAGAGGGACAGCTACAATGAGCAGTTCTTC.

The chain uses TRBV6-5 and TRBJ2-5; TRBD2 agrees at 11 bases. Germline lookup yields CDR1 MNHEY and CDR2 SVGAGI. V shed 5 bases, J shed 0 bases, and the junction held 2 bases outside the gene matches. This CDR3 contains 15 residues. The CDR3 nucleotides read TGTGCCAGCAGTGCTAGCGGGGGGAACCAAGAGACCCAGTACTTC. This translates into CASSASGGNQETQYF.

V and J are TRBV11-3 and TRBJ2-3, with TRBD2 matching 12 bases. The V gene's germline CDR1 is SGHNT and CDR2 YENEEA. This CDR3 has 15 residues. V dropped 1 base and J dropped 9; count of bases not matched to a gene: 5. The chain's CDR3 is CASSLVASGGGTQYF. CDR3 nucleotides: TGTGCCAGCAGCTTAGTGGCTAGCGGGGGGGGGACGCAGTATTTT.

V is TRBV13 and J is TRBJ2-7; D may be TRBD2 (5 bases). The germline V gene has CDR1 PRHDT and CDR2 FYEKMQ (reference sequence). V shed 5 bases and J shed 1 base, with 15 bases lying between them. This CDR3 contains 15 residues. The CDR3 loop is CASSQTETRSYEQYF. CDR3 coding DNA: TGTGCCAGCAGCCAAACCGAAACTAGGTCCTACGAGCAGTACTTC.